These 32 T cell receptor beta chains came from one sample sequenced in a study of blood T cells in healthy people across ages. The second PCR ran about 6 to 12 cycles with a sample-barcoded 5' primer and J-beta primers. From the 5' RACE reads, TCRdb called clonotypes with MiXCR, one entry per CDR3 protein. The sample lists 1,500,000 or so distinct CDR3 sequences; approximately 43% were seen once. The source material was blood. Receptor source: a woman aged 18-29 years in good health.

The CDR3 DNA is TGCGCCAGCAGCCAAGCGGGGACGGCCGGTGAAGCTTTCTTT. It specifies CASSQAGTAGEAFF. This sequence joins TRBV4-1 and TRBJ1-1, with D possibly TRBD1 on 5 matching bases. Germline assignment: CDR1 MGHRA and CDR2 YSYEKL. The CDR3 covers 14 residues. The ends were cut back, 1 base at V and 7 bases at J, with 13 bases in the middle.

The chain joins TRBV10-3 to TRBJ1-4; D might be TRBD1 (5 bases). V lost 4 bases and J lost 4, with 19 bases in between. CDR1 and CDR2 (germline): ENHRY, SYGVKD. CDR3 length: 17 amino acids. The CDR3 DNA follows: TGTGCCATCAGTGCTCGACAGCTCCCTTATAATAATGAAAAACTGTTTTTT. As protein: CAISARQLPYNNEKLFF.

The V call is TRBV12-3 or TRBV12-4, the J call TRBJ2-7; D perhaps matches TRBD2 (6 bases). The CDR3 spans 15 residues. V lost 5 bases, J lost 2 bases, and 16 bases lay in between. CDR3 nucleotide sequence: TGTGCCAGCAGTCCGATGCCGGGAGTAACCTACGAGCAGTACTTC. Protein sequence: CASSPMPGVTYEQYF.

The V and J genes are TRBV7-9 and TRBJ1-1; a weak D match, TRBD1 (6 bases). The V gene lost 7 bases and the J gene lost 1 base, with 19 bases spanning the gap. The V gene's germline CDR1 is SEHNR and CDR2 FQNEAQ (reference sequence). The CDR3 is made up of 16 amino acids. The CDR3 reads CASIPYRERENTEAFF. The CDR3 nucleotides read TGTGCCAGCATCCCTTACAGGGAAAGGGAGAACACTGAAGCTTTCTTT. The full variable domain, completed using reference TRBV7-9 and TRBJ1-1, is DTGVSQNPRHKITKRGQNVTFRCDPISEHNRLYWYRQTLGQGPEFLTYFQNEAQLEKSRLLSDRFSAERPKGSFSTLEIQRTEQGDSAMYLCASIPYRERENTEAFFGQGTRLTVV.

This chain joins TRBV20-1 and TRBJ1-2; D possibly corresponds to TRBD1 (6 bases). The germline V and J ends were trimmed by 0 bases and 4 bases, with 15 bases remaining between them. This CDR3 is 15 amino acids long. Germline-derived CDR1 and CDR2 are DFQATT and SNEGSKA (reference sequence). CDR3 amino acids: CSARDGAGGFYGYTF. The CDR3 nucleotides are TGCAGTGCTAGAGATGGGGCCGGGGGCTTCTATGGCTACACCTTC.

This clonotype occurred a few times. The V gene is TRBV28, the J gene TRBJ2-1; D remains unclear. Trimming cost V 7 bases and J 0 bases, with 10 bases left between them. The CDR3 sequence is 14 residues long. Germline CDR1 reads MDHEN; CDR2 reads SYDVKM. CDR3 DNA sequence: TGTGCCAGCAAAGTCGAAAGCTCCTACAATGAGCAGTTCTTC. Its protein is CASKVESSYNEQFF.

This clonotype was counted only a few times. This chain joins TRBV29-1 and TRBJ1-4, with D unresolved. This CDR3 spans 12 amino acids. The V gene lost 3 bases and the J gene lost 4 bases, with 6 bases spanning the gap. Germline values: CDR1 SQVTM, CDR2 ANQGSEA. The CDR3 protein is CSVEVHNEKLFF. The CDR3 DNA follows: TGCAGCGTTGAGGTTCATAATGAAAAACTGTTTTTT.

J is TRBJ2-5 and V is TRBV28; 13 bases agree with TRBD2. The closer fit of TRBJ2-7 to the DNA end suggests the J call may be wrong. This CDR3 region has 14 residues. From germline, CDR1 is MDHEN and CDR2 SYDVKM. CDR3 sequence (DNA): TGTGCCAGCAGTCCGCGACTAGCGGGAGGCGAGCAGTACTTC. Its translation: CASSPRLAGGEQYF.

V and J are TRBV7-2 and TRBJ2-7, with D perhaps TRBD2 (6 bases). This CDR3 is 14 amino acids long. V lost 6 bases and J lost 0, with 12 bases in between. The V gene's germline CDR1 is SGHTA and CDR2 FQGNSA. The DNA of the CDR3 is TGTGCCAGCAGGGGACGACTAGTCTCCTACGAGCAGTACTTC. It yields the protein CASRGRLVSYEQYF.

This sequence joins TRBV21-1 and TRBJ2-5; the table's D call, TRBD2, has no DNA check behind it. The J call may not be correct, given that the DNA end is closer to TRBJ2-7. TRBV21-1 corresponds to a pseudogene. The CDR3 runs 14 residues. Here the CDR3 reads CANNRWGGPYEQYF. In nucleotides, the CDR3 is TGTGCCAACAACAGGTGGGGGGGACCCTACGAGCAGTACTTC.

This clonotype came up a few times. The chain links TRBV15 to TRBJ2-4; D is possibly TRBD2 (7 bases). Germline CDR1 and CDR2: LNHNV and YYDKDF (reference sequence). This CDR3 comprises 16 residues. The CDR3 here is CGNVGGADLAKNIQYF. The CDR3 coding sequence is TGTGGCAACGTTGGGGGGGCCGATCTAGCCAAAAACATTCAGTACTTC.

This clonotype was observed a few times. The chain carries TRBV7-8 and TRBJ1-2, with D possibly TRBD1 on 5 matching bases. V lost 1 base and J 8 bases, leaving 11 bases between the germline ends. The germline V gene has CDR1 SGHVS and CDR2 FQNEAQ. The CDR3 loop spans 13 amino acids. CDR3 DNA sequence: TGTGCCAGCAGCTTAGAGGCTGGGACGGGCTACACCTTC. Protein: CASSLEAGTGYTF.

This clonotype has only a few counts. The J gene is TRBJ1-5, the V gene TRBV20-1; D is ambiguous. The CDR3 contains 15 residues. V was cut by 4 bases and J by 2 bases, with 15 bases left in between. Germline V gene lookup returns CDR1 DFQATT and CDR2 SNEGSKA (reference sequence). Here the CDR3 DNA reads TGCAGTGCTACCAGAAGTGAGCATGGCAATCAGCCCCAGCATTTT. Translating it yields CSATRSEHGNQPQHF.

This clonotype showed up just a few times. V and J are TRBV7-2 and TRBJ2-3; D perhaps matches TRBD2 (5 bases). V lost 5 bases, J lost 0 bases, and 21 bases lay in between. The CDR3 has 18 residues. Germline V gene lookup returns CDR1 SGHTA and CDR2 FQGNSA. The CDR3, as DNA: TGTGCCAGCAGCCGGGGAAGCGGATCCCCCTTTAGCACAGATACGCAGTATTTT. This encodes CASSRGSGSPFSTDTQYF.

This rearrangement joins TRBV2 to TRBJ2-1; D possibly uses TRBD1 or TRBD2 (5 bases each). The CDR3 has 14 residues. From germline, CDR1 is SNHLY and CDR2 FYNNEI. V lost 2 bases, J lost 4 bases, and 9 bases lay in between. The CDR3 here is CASSESWGYNEQFF. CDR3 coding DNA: TGTGCCAGCAGTGAAAGCTGGGGGTACAATGAGCAGTTCTTC.

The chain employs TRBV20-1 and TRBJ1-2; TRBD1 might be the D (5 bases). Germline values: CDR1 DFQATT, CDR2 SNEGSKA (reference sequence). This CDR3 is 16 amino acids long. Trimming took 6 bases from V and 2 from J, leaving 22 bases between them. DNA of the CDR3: TGCAGTGCGCGGGACCGGACAACCTACTCCAACTATGGCTACACCTTC. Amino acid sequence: CSARDRTTYSNYGYTF.

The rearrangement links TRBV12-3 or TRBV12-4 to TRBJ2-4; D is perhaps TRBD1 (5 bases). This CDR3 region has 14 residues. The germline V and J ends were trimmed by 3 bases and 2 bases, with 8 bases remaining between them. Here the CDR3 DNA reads TGTGCCAGCAGTTTCCAGGGATCCAAAAACATTCAGTACTTC. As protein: CASSFQGSKNIQYF.

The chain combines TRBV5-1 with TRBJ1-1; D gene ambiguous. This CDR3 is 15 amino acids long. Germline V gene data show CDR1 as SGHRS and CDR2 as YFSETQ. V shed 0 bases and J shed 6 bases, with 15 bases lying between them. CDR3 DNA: TGCGCCAGCAGCTTGGCCCGGGGTATCGGCGCTGAAGCTTTCTTT. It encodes CASSLARGIGAEAFF.

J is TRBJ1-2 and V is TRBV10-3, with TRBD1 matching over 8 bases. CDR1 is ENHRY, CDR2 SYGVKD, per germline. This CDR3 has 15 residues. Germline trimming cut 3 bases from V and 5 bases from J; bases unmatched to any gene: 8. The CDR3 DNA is TGTGCCATCAGTGATAGGGACAGGTCTACTTATGGCTACACCTTC. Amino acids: CAISDRDRSTYGYTF.

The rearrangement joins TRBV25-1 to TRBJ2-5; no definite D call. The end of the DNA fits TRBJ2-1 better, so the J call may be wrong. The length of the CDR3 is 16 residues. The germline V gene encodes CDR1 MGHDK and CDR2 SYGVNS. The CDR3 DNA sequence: TGTGCCAGCAGTGAATCAGCCCCCGCAGTTCAAGAGACCCAGTTCTTC. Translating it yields CASSESAPAVQETQFF.

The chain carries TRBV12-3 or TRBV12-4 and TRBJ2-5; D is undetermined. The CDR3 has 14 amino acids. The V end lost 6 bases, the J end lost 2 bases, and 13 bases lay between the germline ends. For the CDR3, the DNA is TGTGCCAGCAGCTCCCCTTGGGCACAAGAGACCCAGTACTTC. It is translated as CASSSPWAQETQYF.

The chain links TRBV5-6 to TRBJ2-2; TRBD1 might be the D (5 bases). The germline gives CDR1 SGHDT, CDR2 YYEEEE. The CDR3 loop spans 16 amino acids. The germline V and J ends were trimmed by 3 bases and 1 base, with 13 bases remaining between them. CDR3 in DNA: TGTGCCAGCAGCTCGTCAGTGACAGAGAACACCGGGGAGCTGTTTTTT. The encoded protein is CASSSSVTENTGELFF.

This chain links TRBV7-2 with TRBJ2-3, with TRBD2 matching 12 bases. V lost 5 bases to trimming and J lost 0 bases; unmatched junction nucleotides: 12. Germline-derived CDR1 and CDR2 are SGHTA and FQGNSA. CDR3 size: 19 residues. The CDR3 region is CASSPSRLAGAPSTDTQYF. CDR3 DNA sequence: TGTGCCAGCAGCCCGAGCCGACTAGCGGGAGCGCCGAGCACAGATACGCAGTATTTT.

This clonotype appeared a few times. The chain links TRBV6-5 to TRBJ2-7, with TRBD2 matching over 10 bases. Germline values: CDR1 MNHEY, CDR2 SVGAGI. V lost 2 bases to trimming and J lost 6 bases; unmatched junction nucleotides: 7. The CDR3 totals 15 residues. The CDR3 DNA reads TGTGCCAGCAGTTACGGGCTAGCGGGAGTTTCCGAGCAGTACTTC. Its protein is CASSYGLAGVSEQYF.

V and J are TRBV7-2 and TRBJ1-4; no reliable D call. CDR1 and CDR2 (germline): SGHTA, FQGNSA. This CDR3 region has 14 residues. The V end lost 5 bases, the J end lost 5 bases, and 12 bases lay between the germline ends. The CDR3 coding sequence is TGTGCCAGCAGCAAACAGCCCAAGAATGAAAAACTGTTTTTT. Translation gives CASSKQPKNEKLFF.

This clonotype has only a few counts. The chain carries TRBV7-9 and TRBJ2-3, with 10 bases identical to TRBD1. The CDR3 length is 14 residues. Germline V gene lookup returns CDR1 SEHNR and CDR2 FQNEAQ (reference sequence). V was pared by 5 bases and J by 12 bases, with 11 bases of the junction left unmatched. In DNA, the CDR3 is TGTGCCAGCAGCCCCGGGACAGGGGCTCTTCCCCAGTATTTT. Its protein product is CASSPGTGALPQYF.

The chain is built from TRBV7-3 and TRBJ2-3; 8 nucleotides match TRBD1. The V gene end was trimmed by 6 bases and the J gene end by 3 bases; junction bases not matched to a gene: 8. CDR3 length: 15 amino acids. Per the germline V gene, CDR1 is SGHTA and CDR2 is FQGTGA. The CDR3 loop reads CASSRDRGLTDTQYF. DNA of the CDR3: TGTGCCAGCAGTCGAGACAGGGGATTAACAGATACGCAGTATTTT.

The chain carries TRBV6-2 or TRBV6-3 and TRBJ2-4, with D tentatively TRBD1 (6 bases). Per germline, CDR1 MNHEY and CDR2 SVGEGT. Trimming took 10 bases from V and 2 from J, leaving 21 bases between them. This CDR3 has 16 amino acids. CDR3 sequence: CATQGYGNPTKNIQYF. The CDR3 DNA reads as TGTGCCACCCAGGGGTACGGAAACCCAACCAAAAACATTCAGTACTTC.

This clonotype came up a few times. The chain's CDR3 is CASSFLAGWSDEQYF. Written as DNA, the CDR3 is TGTGCCAGCAGTTTTCTAGCGGGTTGGAGCGATGAGCAGTACTTC. The chain uses TRBV12-3 or TRBV12-4 and TRBJ2-7; 8 bases line up with TRBD2. The trim removed 3 bases at V and 7 bases at J, leaving 11 bases unmatched. The CDR3 runs 15 residues.

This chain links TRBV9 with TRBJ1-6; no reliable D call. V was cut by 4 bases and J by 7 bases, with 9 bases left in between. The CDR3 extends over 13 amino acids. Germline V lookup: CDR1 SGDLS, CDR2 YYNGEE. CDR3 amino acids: CASSLVQNSPLHF. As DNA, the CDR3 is TGTGCCAGCAGCCTCGTGCAGAATTCACCCCTCCACTTT.

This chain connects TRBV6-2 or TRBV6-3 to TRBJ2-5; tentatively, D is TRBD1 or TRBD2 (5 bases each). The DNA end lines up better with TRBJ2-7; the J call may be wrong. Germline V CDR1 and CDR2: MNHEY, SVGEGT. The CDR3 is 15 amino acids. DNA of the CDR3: TGTGCCAGCAGCACCTACAGGCGGAAGGGGAGCGAGCAGTACTTC. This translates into CASSTYRRKGSEQYF.

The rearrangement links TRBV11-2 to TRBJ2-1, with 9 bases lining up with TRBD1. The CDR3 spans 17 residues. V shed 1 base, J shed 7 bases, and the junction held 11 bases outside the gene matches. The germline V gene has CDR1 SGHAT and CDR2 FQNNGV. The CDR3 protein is CASSLGPSGTGWNEQFF. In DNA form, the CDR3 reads TGTGCCAGCAGCTTAGGGCCTTCCGGGACAGGGTGGAATGAGCAGTTCTTC.